These 24 T cell receptor beta chains were all obtained from the same sample, sequenced in a study of CD8+ T cells in alopecia areata. Investigators isolated RNA and reverse transcribed it into cDNA to act as the sequencing template. This table comes from immunoSEQ multiplex PCR, and its TCRdb copy is limited to in-frame clones, with some not included. The table lists about 64,000 clones, about half of them singletons, with roughly 20% in the top ten. Treatment defined: oral pan-JAK inhibitor, 5-10 mg twice daily. The source material was CD8+ T cells sorted from blood, sampled at approximately week 36, from a patient treated with tofacitinib. These TCRs come from a human donor with alopecia areata.

The rearrangement links TRBV19 to TRBJ2-6, with D unclear. Deletions cut 0 bases from V and 8 bases from J, with 2 bases between. The CDR3 spans 12 residues. Germline loops: CDR1 LNHDA, CDR2 SQIVND (reference sequence). This CDR3 is CASSIDPNVLTF. CDR3 nucleotides: TGTGCCAGTAGTATAGACCCCAACGTCCTGACTTTC. Together with reference TRBV19 and TRBJ2-6, the CDR3 gives the full variable domain: DGGITQSPKYLFRKEGQNVTLSCEQNLNHDAMYWYRQDPGQGLRLIYYSQIVNDFQKGDIAEGYSVSREKKESFPLTVTSAQKNPTAFYLCASSIDPNVLTFGAGSRLTVL.

This clone was picked up a small number of times. This rearrangement joins TRBV7-9 to TRBJ2-7; TRBD1 matches 11 bases. Germline V gene sequence: CDR1 SEHNR, CDR2 FQNEAQ (reference sequence). Trimming cost V 6 bases and J 6 bases; bases outside gene matches: 7. The CDR3 runs to 14 residues. The DNA for the CDR3 is TGTGCCAGCAGGAGTGGACAGGGGGCACCCGAGCAGTACTTC. Translation: CASRSGQGAPEQYF. The whole variable domain, remainder taken from reference TRBV7-9 and TRBJ2-7, is DTGVSQNPRHKITKRGQNVTFRCDPISEHNRLYWYRQTLGQGPEFLTYFQNEAQLEKSRLLSDRFSAERPKGSFSTLEIQRTEQGDSAMYLCASRSGQGAPEQYFGPGTRLTVT.

The chain links TRBV25-1 to TRBJ1-2; 7 bases fit TRBD1. Germline loops: CDR1 MGHDK, CDR2 SYGVNS. Losses at the gene ends were 4 bases for V and 2 bases for J; bases not matched to a gene: 7. CDR3 length: 15 amino acids. CDR3: CASSGQGWRNYGYTF. The CDR3 bases are TGTGCCAGCAGTGGACAGGGTTGGAGGAACTATGGCTACACCTTC.

In its sample, this clone was seen a few times. The chain links TRBV7-9 to TRBJ2-3, with D possibly being TRBD1 (5 bases). The CDR3 spans 15 residues. Trimming stripped 5 bases from V and 0 bases from J, with 12 bases between. CDR1 SEHNR and CDR2 FQNEAQ come from the germline V gene (reference sequence). CDR3 sequence (DNA): TGTGCCAGCAGCGCCACGACAGATAGCACAGATACGCAGTATTTT. Residues: CASSATTDSTDTQYF.

Worth noting for this clone: One end of the junction varies from germline; a read error may be responsible. The chain carries TRBV29-1 and TRBJ2-3, with TRBD2 matching 8 bases. The CDR3 consists of 15 residues. Germline CDR1 reads SQVTM; CDR2 reads ANQGSEA. CDR3 coding DNA: TGCAGCGTCGAAGGTCTAGCGGGCAGCACAGATACGCAGTATTTT. It is translated as CSVEGLAGSTDTQYF.

This chain links TRBV10-2 with TRBJ1-1; D uncertain. Between the trimmed V and J ends, which lost 6 bases and 0 bases, there was a span of 11 bases. CDR1 WSHSY and CDR2 SAAADI come from the germline V gene. The CDR3 spans 14 residues. This CDR3 is CASRPGVMNTEAFF. CDR3 sequence (DNA): TGCGCCAGCAGACCCGGAGTTATGAACACTGAAGCTTTCTTT.

This clone was seen a few times. The gene calls are TRBV9 and TRBJ2-2; D ambiguous. Trimming shortened V by 0 bases and J by 0 bases, and 12 bases separated the two germline ends. The CDR3 runs 17 residues. Germline V gene sequence: CDR1 SGDLS, CDR2 YYNGEE. This CDR3 reads CASSVEVDGPNTGELFF. DNA for the CDR3: TGTGCCAGCAGCGTAGAGGTGGATGGACCGAACACCGGGGAGCTGTTTTTT.

This clone appeared a few times. This sequence joins TRBV6-4 and TRBJ2-2; a possible D gene is TRBD2 (6 bases). CDR1 and CDR2 (germline): MRHNA, SNTAGT. This CDR3 comprises 14 residues. Trimming cost V 0 bases and J 4 bases, with 6 bases left between them. CDR3 loop: CASSDSAGTGELFF. The DNA of the CDR3 is TGTGCCAGCAGTGACTCAGCGGGCACCGGGGAGCTGTTTTTT.

This rearrangement joins TRBV7-9 to TRBJ1-5, with a possible D match to TRBD1 (5 bases). V was clipped by 2 bases and J by 13 bases, with 12 bases between them. The CDR3 spans 12 residues. The germline V gene has CDR1 SEHNR and CDR2 FQNEAQ (reference sequence). The CDR3 is CASSLRTGDQHF. The CDR3, as DNA: TGTGCCAGCAGCTTAAGAACAGGCGATCAGCATTTT.

This sequence joins TRBV25-1 and TRBJ1-2; D might be TRBD1 (5 bases). The CDR3 spans 12 residues. Trimming took 7 bases from V and 7 from J, leaving 13 bases between them. The germline gives CDR1 MGHDK, CDR2 SYGVNS. CDR3: CASMTQGSGYTF. For the CDR3, the DNA is TGTGCCAGCATGACCCAGGGTTCTGGCTACACCTTC.

The V call is TRBV28, the J call TRBJ2-7; D uncertain. The CDR3 consists of 12 residues. In germline, CDR1 is MDHEN, CDR2 SYDVKM. The V and J ends lost 8 bases and 0 bases respectively, with 8 bases between them. This CDR3 is CASRRSSYEQYF. In DNA form, the CDR3 reads TGTGCCAGCCGACGGAGCTCCTACGAGCAGTACTTC.

This chain connects TRBV29-1 to TRBJ2-1, with 8 bases lining up with TRBD2. Germline CDR1 and CDR2: SQVTM and ANQGSEA. The CDR3 length is 16 residues. Trimming cost V 3 bases and J 10 bases; bases outside gene matches: 17. Written as DNA, the CDR3 is TGCAGCGTTGATGGGGCGGGGACTAGTTATTTTGAGGAGCAGTTCTTC. This sequence encodes CSVDGAGTSYFEEQFF.

CDR3 sequence (DNA): TGTGCCAGCAGCTTTGTTCCGGACAGGGCGAACACTGAAGCTTTCTTT. It specifies CASSFVPDRANTEAFF. The rearrangement links TRBV5-4 to TRBJ1-1, with 8 nucleotides matching TRBD1. The germline gives CDR1 SGHNT, CDR2 YYREEE (reference sequence). The CDR3 loop spans 16 amino acids. Trimming took 2 bases from V and 1 from J; bases not matched to a gene: 7.

This clone came up a few times. This chain uses TRBV29-1 with TRBJ1-2; D perhaps matches TRBD1 (6 bases). V lost 7 bases and J 6 bases, leaving 15 bases between the germline ends. Looked up from germline, CDR1 is SQVTM and CDR2 is ANQGSEA. This CDR3 region has 12 residues. In nucleotides, the CDR3 is TGCAGCGCCACCTCCGGGACAAATGGCTACACCTTC. Translating gives CSATSGTNGYTF. Using reference TRBV29-1 and TRBJ1-2 for the parts outside the CDR3, the full variable domain is SAVISQKPSRDICQRGTSLTIQCQVDSQVTMMFWYRQQPGQSLTLIATANQGSEATYESGFVIDKFPISRPNLTFSTLTVSNMSPEDSSIYLCSATSGTNGYTFGSGTRLTVV.

The rearrangement uses TRBV10-2 and TRBJ2-7, with 7 positions matching TRBD2. V shed 8 bases, J shed 3 bases, and the junction held 4 bases outside the gene matches. Germline assignment: CDR1 WSHSY and CDR2 SAAADI. The CDR3 consists of 12 residues. CDR3: CASGEGNYEQYF. The CDR3 nucleotides are TGCGCCAGCGGGGAGGGAAACTACGAGCAGTACTTC.

This chain joins TRBV7-8 and TRBJ2-3; D ambiguous. This CDR3 region has 13 residues. CDR1 is SGHVS, CDR2 FQNEAQ, per germline. The V and J ends lost 0 bases and 4 bases respectively, with 5 bases between them. This CDR3 is CASSLAGPDTQYF. CDR3 in DNA: TGTGCCAGCAGCTTAGCGGGCCCAGATACGCAGTATTTT.

This chain connects TRBV29-1 to TRBJ2-5; D might be TRBD1 (6 bases). From germline, CDR1 is SQVTM and CDR2 ANQGSEA. The CDR3 contains 14 residues. The V gene lost 7 bases and the J gene lost 0 bases, with 15 bases spanning the gap. This CDR3 is CSATRTENQETQYF. The CDR3 bases are TGCAGCGCCACTCGGACAGAAAACCAAGAGACCCAGTACTTC. Together with reference TRBV29-1 and TRBJ2-5, the CDR3 gives the full variable domain: SAVISQKPSRDICQRGTSLTIQCQVDSQVTMMFWYRQQPGQSLTLIATANQGSEATYESGFVIDKFPISRPNLTFSTLTVSNMSPEDSSIYLCSATRTENQETQYFGPGTRLLVL.

This clone was detected a few times. V and J are TRBV7-9 and TRBJ2-5; no reliable D call. CDR3 length: 13 residues. The V gene lost 3 bases and the J gene lost 1 base, with 6 bases spanning the gap. Germline CDR1 is SEHNR and CDR2 is FQNEAQ (reference sequence). The DNA of the CDR3 is TGTGCCAGCAGCTTGGGCATCCAAGAGACCCAGTACTTC. This codes for CASSLGIQETQYF.

V and J are TRBV29-1 and TRBJ1-1; D is undetermined. The CDR3 runs 13 residues. V was pared by 5 bases and J by 1 base, with 11 bases between. Germline lookup yields CDR1 SQVTM and CDR2 ANQGSEA. The DNA of the CDR3 is TGCAGCGTTACCGGGATCGGGAACACTGAAGCTTTCTTT. Amino acid sequence: CSVTGIGNTEAFF.

This clone was detected only a few times. The chain links TRBV29-1 to TRBJ2-3; 7 bases are a match to TRBD1. Germline loops: CDR1 SQVTM, CDR2 ANQGSEA. V shed 2 bases and J 4 bases; nucleotides not matched to a gene: 3. The CDR3 extends over 13 amino acids. The CDR3: CSVELGGADTQYF. The CDR3 DNA reads TGCAGCGTTGAATTAGGGGGCGCAGATACGCAGTATTTT.

The J gene is TRBJ2-1, the V gene TRBV20-1; weak D call: TRBD2 (7 bases). There are 10 residues in the CDR3. V lost 6 bases and J 9 bases, leaving 9 bases between the germline ends. CDR1 and CDR2 (germline): DFQATT, SNEGSKA (reference sequence). The CDR3 spells CSAGGPEQFF. The CDR3 region has the DNA TGCAGTGCCGGGGGGCCTGAGCAGTTCTTC.

The sample holds a few counts of this clone. The chain employs TRBV27 and TRBJ2-1; 9 nucleotides match TRBD2. The germline V gene encodes CDR1 MNHEY and CDR2 SMNVEV (reference sequence). CDR3 length equals 15 residues. V was pared by 6 bases and J by 5 bases, with 8 bases of the junction left unmatched. CDR3 protein: CASSPTAGGHNEQFF. Here the CDR3 DNA reads TGTGCCAGCAGCCCCACAGCGGGAGGCCACAATGAGCAGTTCTTC.

This sequence joins TRBV30 and TRBJ2-7, with a possible D match to TRBD2 (5 bases). The CDR3 has 14 amino acids. CDR1 GTSNPN and CDR2 SVGIG come from the germline V gene (reference sequence). Trimming stripped 5 bases from V and 5 bases from J, with 19 bases between. This chain's CDR3 is CAWLTLGESHEQYF. The CDR3 DNA is TGTGCCTGGCTTACTTTGGGAGAGTCCCACGAGCAGTACTTC. Full variable domain (outside the CDR3, taken from reference TRBV30 and TRBJ2-7): SQTIHQWPATLVQPVGSPLSLECTVEGTSNPNLYWYRQAAGRGLQLLFYSVGIGQISSEVPQNLSASRPQDRQFILSSKKLLLSDSGFYLCAWLTLGESHEQYFGPGTRLTVT.

This clone has only a few counts. The chain uses TRBV2 and TRBJ2-2, with D perhaps matching TRBD2 (5 bases). With 6 bases removed from V and 7 bases from J, the gap between germline ends came to 18 bases. Germline V lookup: CDR1 SNHLY, CDR2 FYNNEI. The CDR3 is 15 amino acids. In nucleotides, the CDR3 is TGTGCCAGCAGCGCCTCTTGGGAGTCTGGCGGGGAGCTGTTTTTT. This codes for CASSASWESGGELFF.